These 12 T cell receptor beta chains came from one sample sequenced in a study of beta chain features in type 1 diabetes. The whole isolated RNA underwent reverse transcription, so sequencing captured expressed TCRB transcripts. Assay used: immunoSEQ multiplex PCR; TCRdb lists only in-frame clones, some missing. The sample shows under 300,000 clones, 27% of them seen only once. Sequencing was done on a sample of central memory CD4+ T cells from blood. Source of these receptors: a young man in good health.

The CDR3 reads CASSQEGLAVNEQFF. CDR3 coding DNA: TGCGCCAGCAGCCAAGAAGGACTAGCGGTAAATGAGCAGTTCTTC. This sequence joins TRBV4-3 and TRBJ2-1; 10 nucleotides match TRBD2. With 0 bases clipped from V and 7 bases from J, the junction kept 3 bases outside the gene matches. CDR1 LGHNA and CDR2 YSLEER come from the germline V gene. This CDR3 contains 15 residues.

This clone was counted only a few times. The genes are TRBV5-1 and TRBJ2-3; D is ambiguous. The CDR3 runs to 15 residues. Trimming cost V 0 bases and J 0 bases, with 8 bases left between them. Per the germline V gene, CDR1 is SGHRS and CDR2 is YFSETQ. The CDR3 protein is CASSLDVPSTDTQYF. CDR3 bases: TGCGCCAGCAGCTTGGACGTCCCCAGCACAGATACGCAGTATTTT.

This clone was found a few times. The rearrangement links TRBV9 to TRBJ2-7; tentatively, D is TRBD1 or TRBD2 (5 bases each). The V gene's germline CDR1 is SGDLS and CDR2 YYNGEE. The V gene lost 7 bases and the J gene lost 2 bases, with 13 bases spanning the gap. The CDR3 consists of 13 residues. The CDR3 reads CASGRGIPYEQYF. CDR3 nucleotide sequence: TGTGCCAGCGGCCGGGGCATTCCCTACGAGCAGTACTTC.

The chain is built from TRBV29-1 and TRBJ1-1; D unclear. Trimming left V 4 bases short and J 4 bases short, with 13 bases between. The CDR3 runs 13 residues. The germline V gene encodes CDR1 SQVTM and CDR2 ANQGSEA. CDR3 loop: CSVGGWAGTEAFF. For the CDR3, the DNA is TGCAGCGTTGGAGGGTGGGCTGGCACTGAAGCTTTCTTT.

This clone has just a few counts. This chain connects TRBV7-2 to TRBJ2-3, with 7 bases aligning to TRBD2. This CDR3 has 13 residues. CDR1 and CDR2 (germline): SGHTA, FQGNSA. J lost 6 bases, V lost 3 bases, and 3 bases had no gene match. CDR3 nucleotide sequence: TGTGCCAGCAGCTTCCGGCGGGGGGATACGCAGTATTTT. Its protein is CASSFRRGDTQYF.

This chain links TRBV7-9 with TRBJ1-1, with D uncertain. This CDR3 contains 14 residues. Germline V gene sequence: CDR1 SEHNR, CDR2 FQNEAQ (reference sequence). V was shortened by 5 bases and J by 4 bases, with 14 bases between the two germline ends. The CDR3 region has the DNA TGTGCCAGCAGCCCCCTTGGGGTGGGCACTGAAGCTTTCTTT. Translation gives CASSPLGVGTEAFF.

This clone showed up just a few times. This chain connects TRBV6-5 to TRBJ2-6; D perhaps matches TRBD2 (5 bases). The CDR3 has 16 residues. Looked up from germline, CDR1 is MNHEY and CDR2 is SVGAGI. The ends were cut back, 4 bases at V and 0 bases at J, with 10 bases in the middle. CDR3 region: CASSWTPSSGANVLTF. CDR3 DNA: TGTGCCAGCAGTTGGACTCCAAGCTCTGGGGCCAACGTCCTGACTTTC.

CDR3: CASTPGTGKYGYTF. CDR3 nucleotide sequence: TGTGCCAGCACCCCTGGGACAGGGAAATATGGCTACACCTTC. V and J are TRBV28 and TRBJ1-2; TRBD1 aligns across 9 bases. The V and J ends lost 7 bases and 5 bases, in that order; junction bases with no gene match: 8. CDR1 MDHEN and CDR2 SYDVKM come from the germline V gene. The CDR3 extends over 14 amino acids.

A word on this clone: The sample carries other DNA sequences with the same CDR3. This chain uses TRBV30 with TRBJ1-1; no clear D. The ends were cut back, 0 bases at V and 4 bases at J, with 9 bases in the middle. CDR1 is GTSNPN, CDR2 SVGIG, per germline (reference sequence). The CDR3 totals 13 residues. In DNA form, the CDR3 reads TGTGCCTGGAGTGTACTCCGGGGCACTGAAGCTTTCTTT. Protein: CAWSVLRGTEAFF.

This chain uses TRBV5-6 with TRBJ2-1; maybe TRBD2 (6 bases). The CDR3 contains 15 residues. From germline, CDR1 is SGHDT and CDR2 YYEEEE. Trimming shortened V by 1 base and J by 9 bases, and 17 bases separated the two germline ends. DNA for the CDR3: TGTGCCAGCAGCTTGTGGGACTTTGCCACCCGTGAGCAGTTCTTC. Its protein is CASSLWDFATREQFF.

The chain recombines TRBV5-4 with TRBJ2-2; D gene ambiguous. Looked up from germline, CDR1 is SGHNT and CDR2 is YYREEE (reference sequence). Trimming stripped 2 bases from V and 5 bases from J, with 16 bases between. The length of the CDR3 is 16 residues. The CDR3 DNA follows: TGTGCCAGCAGCTTCGGCAGTTTTCAAAGGACCGGGGAGCTGTTTTTT. It codes for CASSFGSFQRTGELFF.

A remark on this clone: No conserved phenylalanine or tryptophan ends this CDR3, so it is likely a read error. The DNA is left out, because the CDR3 cannot be placed on it with certainty; the CDR3 is given as TCRdb lists it. The genes are TRBV21-1 and TRBJ2-7. TRBV21-1 corresponds to a pseudogene. With termini counted, the CDR3 has 10 amino acids. This CDR3 is CASSSSLRTA.